This T cell receptor (beta chain) derives from a study of cytomegalovirus exposure and HLA in healthy donors. Whole-study results and caveats: Sequencing depth across donors, presence/absence analyses assumed, was roughly uniform.

About this clone: Antigen unknown.

Vbeta (60) and Jbeta (13) primers were used in the PCR. The data were produced by immunoSEQ multiplex PCR, yet TCRdb's version contains in-frame clones alone and is incomplete. The sample comprises about 33,000 clones, about 53% of which are singletons, and more than 5% rests with the top ten. CDR3 length: 15 amino acids. Germline loops: CDR1 MGHDK, CDR2 SYGVNS. Trimming cost V 8 bases and J 0 bases, with 11 bases left between them. The V call is TRBV25-1, the J call TRBJ1-6, with D possibly matching TRBD1 (5 bases). The source material was PBMCs. The sequence was collected from a woman between 35 and 50 years old in good health and CMV-seropositive. The CDR3 sequence is CASARASSYNSPLHF. CDR3 nucleotide sequence: TGTGCCAGCGCCAGGGCCAGCTCCTATAATTCACCCCTCCACTTT.